Included here is one T cell receptor (beta chain) sequence, with context. No antigen is known for it. This record comes from a study of cytomegalovirus exposure and HLA in healthy donors. Study-level points and caveats: Reports indicate that TCR beta sequences accurately predicted the HLA-A and HLA-B alleles of most subjects. A later analysis linked a missense DCLRE1C variant to TCR beta V- and J-gene trimming.

The PCR ran on 60 Vbeta and 13 Jbeta primers. TCRdb's copy holds only in-frame clones and misses some; the assay was immunoSEQ multiplex PCR. The table lists some 110,000 clones, about 81% of them singletons. The V and J ends lost 3 bases and 1 base respectively, with 14 bases between them. Per germline, CDR1 SGHTA and CDR2 FQGNSA. CDR3 size: 16 residues. The sequencing input was PBMCs. The TCR comes from a male donor in good health and CMV-seropositive. The chain combines TRBV7-2 with TRBJ2-3; D is possibly TRBD2 (6 bases). CDR3 loop: CASSLPNQRGTDTQYF. For the CDR3, the DNA is TGTGCCAGCAGCTTGCCCAATCAGCGGGGCACAGATACGCAGTATTTT.